A single sample is the source of the 25 T cell receptor beta chains below, sequenced in a study of T cells after posttransplantation cyclophosphamide. Assay used: immunoSEQ multiplex PCR; TCRdb lists only in-frame clones, some missing. This table holds roughly 70,000 clones, 93% found once. The sequencing sample was made of PBMCs. These TCRs come from a woman younger than 45 in good health and a related stem cell transplant donor.

This clone has just one count. The genes are TRBV5-5 and TRBJ1-2; 8 bases are shared with TRBD1. Germline loops: CDR1 SGHKS, CDR2 YYEKEE (reference sequence). The CDR3 sequence is 15 residues long. V shed 0 bases, J shed 3 bases, and the junction held 4 bases outside the gene matches. The CDR3 here is CASSLARQGYYGYTF. The CDR3 DNA sequence: TGTGCCAGCAGCTTGGCGCGACAGGGGTACTATGGCTACACCTTC.

The sample holds one count of this clone. The chain links TRBV10-3 to TRBJ2-1; the match to TRBD2 covers 9 bases. Germline V gene sequence: CDR1 ENHRY, CDR2 SYGVKD. V shed 7 bases, J shed 7 bases, and the junction held 5 bases outside the gene matches. CDR3 length equals 13 residues. CDR3 amino acids: CAIMASGDNEQFF. In DNA, the CDR3 is TGTGCCATCATGGCTAGCGGGGATAATGAGCAGTTCTTC.

The rearrangement joins TRBV28 to TRBJ1-2; tentatively, D is TRBD1 (5 bases). V was shortened by 2 bases and J by 4 bases, with 17 bases between the two germline ends. CDR1 is MDHEN and CDR2 is SYDVKM in the germline V gene. This CDR3 is 16 amino acids long. The CDR3 DNA follows: TGTGCCAGCAGTTTAGAAGACCCACGGGACTCCTATGGCTACACCTTC. Translated, it gives CASSLEDPRDSYGYTF.

J is TRBJ2-3 and V is TRBV6-4; 10 bases line up with TRBD2. This CDR3 spans 16 amino acids. V was pared by 4 bases and J by 2 bases, with 6 bases of the junction left unmatched. CDR1 is MRHNA and CDR2 is SNTAGT in the germline V gene. DNA of the CDR3: TGTGCCAGCAGTGTGAGTAGCGGGGGGCACACAGATACGCAGTATTTT. It encodes CASSVSSGGHTDTQYF.

The V gene is TRBV6-5, the J gene TRBJ1-4; TRBD1 aligns across 9 bases. CDR1 is MNHEY, CDR2 SVGAGI, per germline. J was trimmed by 5 bases and V by 0 bases; bases with no gene match: 4. This CDR3 is 16 amino acids long. The CDR3 region has the DNA TGTGCCAGCAGTTACTCGACAGGGGGGCAAAATGAAAAACTGTTTTTT. The encoded protein is CASSYSTGGQNEKLFF.

The rearrangement joins TRBV7-8 to TRBJ2-7; 7 positions match TRBD2. Germline loops: CDR1 SGHVS, CDR2 FQNEAQ. The J segment lost 4 bases and the V segment lost 2 bases, leaving 11 bases of the junction unmatched. The CDR3 consists of 16 residues. CDR3 protein: CASSLWGAGHPYEQYF. The CDR3 region has the DNA TGTGCCAGCAGCTTATGGGGAGCGGGGCACCCATACGAGCAGTACTTC.

The V gene is TRBV5-1, the J gene TRBJ1-3; D call uncertain. The CDR3 is 15 amino acids. V was trimmed by 1 base and J by 0 bases, leaving 8 bases between them. From germline, CDR1 is SGHRS and CDR2 YFSETQ. CDR3 sequence reads: CASSLRASSGNTIYF. CDR3 in DNA: TGCGCCAGCAGCTTGAGAGCATCCTCTGGAAACACCATATATTTT.

J is TRBJ1-1 and V is TRBV7-2; no reliable D call. The V end was cut by 1 base, the J end by 2 bases, with 8 bases between. This CDR3 has 14 residues. Germline loops: CDR1 SGHTA, CDR2 FQGNSA. The CDR3 sequence is CASSLGPGNTEAFF. In DNA form, the CDR3 reads TGTGCCAGCAGCTTAGGGCCAGGAAACACTGAAGCTTTCTTT.

The chain employs TRBV28 and TRBJ1-2; 11 positions match TRBD1. J lost 4 bases, V lost 7 bases, and 5 bases had no gene match. The CDR3 loop spans 14 amino acids. CDR1 and CDR2 (germline): MDHEN, SYDVKM. The CDR3 sequence: CASTVGQGAYGYTF. The CDR3 bases are TGTGCCAGCACCGTCGGACAGGGGGCCTATGGCTACACCTTC.

Regarding this clone: An end of the junction does not agree with germline; a read error may underlie this. The chain recombines TRBV11-2 with TRBJ1-3; 7 bases align to TRBD1. CDR3 size: 16 residues. Germline loops: CDR1 SGHAT, CDR2 FQNNGV. The CDR3: CASSLDPGRGRPDFNF. The DNA of the CDR3 is TGTGCCAGCAGCTTAGATCCGGGCAGGGGGAGGCCCGACTTTAATTTT.

This chain joins TRBV28 and TRBJ1-6; TRBD1 is a possible D gene (5 bases). Trimming left V 3 bases short and J 4 bases short, with 7 bases between. Germline V lookup: CDR1 MDHEN, CDR2 SYDVKM. The CDR3 is 14 residues long. CDR3 region: CASSFRVYNSPLHF. The CDR3 DNA follows: TGTGCCAGCAGTTTCAGGGTATATAATTCACCCCTCCACTTT. Full variable domain (rest looked up from reference TRBV28 and TRBJ1-6): DVKVTQSSRYLVKRTGEKVFLECVQDMDHENMFWYRQDPGLGLRLIYFSYDVKMKEKGDIPEGYSVSREKKERFSLILESASTNQTSMYLCASSFRVYNSPLHFGNGTRLTVT.

V usage is TRBV29-1 and J usage is TRBJ1-1; 9 positions match TRBD1. Germline CDR1 reads SQVTM; CDR2 reads ANQGSEA. Losses at the gene ends were 7 bases for V and 5 bases for J; bases not matched to a gene: 8. The CDR3 is 13 residues long. The CDR3 region has the DNA TGCAGCGGGGGACAGGGCGGCGGGACTGAAGCTTTCTTT. This translates into CSGGQGGGTEAFF.

The chain is built from TRBV19 and TRBJ2-3, with 8 nucleotides matching TRBD2. Germline V gene data show CDR1 as LNHDA and CDR2 as SQIVND (reference sequence). Trimming took 5 bases from V and 2 from J; bases not matched to a gene: 6. The CDR3 is 15 residues long. For the CDR3, the DNA is TGTGCCAGTAGTTTAACTAGCGGAGACACAGATACGCAGTATTTT. Protein: CASSLTSGDTDTQYF.

The chain recombines TRBV20-1 with TRBJ2-7; unclear D gene. The CDR3 runs 11 residues. Germline CDR1 and CDR2: DFQATT and SNEGSKA (reference sequence). V lost 2 bases, J lost 3 bases, and 5 bases lay in between. As DNA, the CDR3 is TGCAGTGCTAGATCCGACTACGAGCAGTACTTC. It specifies CSARSDYEQYF.

The J gene is TRBJ2-7, the V gene TRBV20-1; D remains unclear. Trimming took off 0 bases at V and 9 bases at J, with 9 bases between the two ends. The CDR3 covers 11 residues. The germline V gene has CDR1 DFQATT and CDR2 SNEGSKA (reference sequence). CDR3 loop: CSARDSVGQYF. In DNA, the CDR3 is TGCAGTGCTAGAGATTCGGTAGGGCAGTACTTC.

The V call is TRBV6-5, the J call TRBJ1-4, with D maybe TRBD1 (6 bases). The V and J ends lost 2 bases and 3 bases respectively, with 10 bases between them. The CDR3 consists of 15 residues. Looked up from germline, CDR1 is MNHEY and CDR2 is SVGAGI. DNA of the CDR3: TGTGCCAGCAGTTACCAAGGACAGCCTAATGAAAAACTGTTTTTT. It encodes CASSYQGQPNEKLFF.

V is TRBV2 and J is TRBJ2-5; the D is unclear. V was pared by 4 bases and J by 4 bases, with 7 bases between. Germline CDR1 SNHLY, CDR2 FYNNEI. CDR3 length: 12 residues. CDR3 residues: CASSVVPETQYF. As DNA, the CDR3 is TGTGCCAGCAGTGTAGTACCAGAGACCCAGTACTTC.

The V call is TRBV7-2, the J call TRBJ2-7, with D possibly matching TRBD1 (6 bases). The germline V gene encodes CDR1 SGHTA and CDR2 FQGNSA. The CDR3 extends over 16 amino acids. V lost 3 bases, J lost 2 bases, and 17 bases lay in between. CDR3 sequence: CASSLYGDTRTYEQYF. The CDR3 DNA sequence: TGTGCCAGCAGCTTGTATGGGGACACCAGAACCTACGAGCAGTACTTC.

The chain employs TRBV9 and TRBJ1-1; D is undetermined. From germline, CDR1 is SGDLS and CDR2 YYNGEE. The CDR3 contains 15 residues. V was shortened by 3 bases and J by 6 bases, with 18 bases between the two germline ends. In DNA, the CDR3 is TGTGCCAGCAGCGGAGCCTATTCCGGGTTTGCTGAAGCTTTCTTT. Its protein product is CASSGAYSGFAEAFF.

The chain joins TRBV15 to TRBJ1-4; D remains ambiguous. Deletions cut 0 bases from V and 8 bases from J, with 7 bases between. From germline, CDR1 is LNHNV and CDR2 YYDKDF (reference sequence). The CDR3 has 13 residues. The CDR3 sequence is CATSRDPGEKLFF. DNA for the CDR3: TGTGCCACCAGCAGAGATCCGGGGGAAAAACTGTTTTTT.

The CDR3 bases are TGTGCCAGCAGCTCAACATCTGGAGCTTTTAGCAATCAGCCCCAGCATTTT. Translating gives CASSSTSGAFSNQPQHF. The chain recombines TRBV7-2 with TRBJ1-5; D remains ambiguous. The V end was cut by 4 bases, the J end by 0 bases, with 16 bases between. The CDR3 is 17 residues long. Germline values: CDR1 SGHTA, CDR2 FQGNSA.

The chain carries TRBV28 and TRBJ2-1; 8 nucleotides agree with TRBD2. CDR1 and CDR2 from the germline V gene are MDHEN and SYDVKM. The CDR3 is 14 amino acids. The junction had 9 bases not matched to a gene; V was cut back by 6 bases and J by 8 bases. CDR3 protein: CASRGLVPTYEQFF. In nucleotides, the CDR3 is TGTGCCAGCAGGGGACTAGTCCCCACGTATGAGCAGTTCTTC.

The chain carries TRBV4-1 and TRBJ1-1; 9 bases are shared with TRBD1. V lost 2 bases and J lost 4; bases outside the gene matches: 8. This CDR3 is built from 16 residues. Germline lookup yields CDR1 MGHRA and CDR2 YSYEKL. This CDR3 reads CASSQQTGTGSTEAFF. The CDR3 nucleotides are TGCGCCAGCAGCCAACAAACCGGGACAGGGAGCACTGAAGCTTTCTTT.

This chain connects TRBV4-2 to TRBJ2-7; TRBD2 agrees at 8 bases. Germline values: CDR1 LGHNA, CDR2 YNFKEQ. V gave up 0 bases and J gave up 1 base; unmatched junction bases: 2. The length of the CDR3 is 15 residues. CDR3 sequence reads: CASSQDGGGSYEQYF. The DNA of the CDR3 is TGTGCCAGCAGCCAAGACGGCGGGGGGTCCTACGAGCAGTACTTC.

The V and J genes are TRBV25-1 and TRBJ1-6, with a possible D match to TRBD1 (6 bases). The CDR3 spans 15 residues. Per germline, CDR1 MGHDK and CDR2 SYGVNS. V was clipped by 8 bases and J by 7 bases, with 18 bases between them. This CDR3 is CASRGVGGGNSPLHF. The CDR3 DNA follows: TGTGCCAGCCGTGGAGTAGGGGGGGGGAATTCACCCCTCCACTTT. Full variable domain (rest looked up from reference TRBV25-1 and TRBJ1-6): EADIYQTPRYLVIGTGKKITLECSQTMGHDKMYWYQQDPGMELHLIHYSYGVNSTEKGDLSSESTVSRIRTEHFPLTLESARPSHTSQYLCASRGVGGGNSPLHFGNGTRLTVT.